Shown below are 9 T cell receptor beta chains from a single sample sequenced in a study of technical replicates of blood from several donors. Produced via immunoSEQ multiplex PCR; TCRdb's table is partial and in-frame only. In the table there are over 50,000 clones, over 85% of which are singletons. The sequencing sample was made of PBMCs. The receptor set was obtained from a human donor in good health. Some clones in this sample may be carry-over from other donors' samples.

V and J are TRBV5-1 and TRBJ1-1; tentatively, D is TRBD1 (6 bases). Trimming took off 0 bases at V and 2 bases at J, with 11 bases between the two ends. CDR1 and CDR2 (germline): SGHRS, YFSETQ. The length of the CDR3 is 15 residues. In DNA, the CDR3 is TGCGCCAGCAGCTTGGGACAGGATAGTAACACTGAAGCTTTCTTT. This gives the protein CASSLGQDSNTEAFF.

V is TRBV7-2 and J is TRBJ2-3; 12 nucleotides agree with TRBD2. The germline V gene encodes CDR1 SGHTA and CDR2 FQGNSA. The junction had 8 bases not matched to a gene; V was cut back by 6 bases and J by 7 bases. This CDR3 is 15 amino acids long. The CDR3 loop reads CASSSTSGSQYTQYF. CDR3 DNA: TGTGCCAGCAGTTCGACTAGCGGGAGTCAGTATACGCAGTATTTT.

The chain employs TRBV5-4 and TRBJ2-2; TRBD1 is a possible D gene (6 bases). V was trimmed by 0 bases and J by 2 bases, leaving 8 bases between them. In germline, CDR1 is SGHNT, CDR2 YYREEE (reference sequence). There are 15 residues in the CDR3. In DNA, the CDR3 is TGTGCCAGCAGCTTGGCGGGACATAACACCGGGGAGCTGTTTTTT. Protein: CASSLAGHNTGELFF.

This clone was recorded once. The CDR3 region is CSVYGSAYGYTF. The CDR3 region has the DNA TGCAGCGTTTATGGCAGTGCCTATGGCTACACCTTC. The chain employs TRBV29-1 and TRBJ1-2; D ambiguous. CDR3 length equals 12 residues. Trimming removed 5 bases from V and 4 bases from J, with 11 bases in between. Germline values: CDR1 SQVTM, CDR2 ANQGSEA.

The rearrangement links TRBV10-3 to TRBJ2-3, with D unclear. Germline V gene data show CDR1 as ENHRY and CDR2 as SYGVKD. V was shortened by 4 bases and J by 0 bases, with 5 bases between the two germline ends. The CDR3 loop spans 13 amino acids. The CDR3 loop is CAISVTSTDTQYF. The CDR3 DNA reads TGTGCCATCAGTGTCACTAGCACAGATACGCAGTATTTT.

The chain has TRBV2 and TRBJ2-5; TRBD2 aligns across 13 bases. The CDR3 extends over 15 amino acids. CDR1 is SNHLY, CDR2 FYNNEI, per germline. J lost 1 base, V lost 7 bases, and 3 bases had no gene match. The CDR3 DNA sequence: TGTGCCAGCAATGGACTAGCGGGGGTCCAAGAGACCCAGTACTTC. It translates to CASNGLAGVQETQYF.

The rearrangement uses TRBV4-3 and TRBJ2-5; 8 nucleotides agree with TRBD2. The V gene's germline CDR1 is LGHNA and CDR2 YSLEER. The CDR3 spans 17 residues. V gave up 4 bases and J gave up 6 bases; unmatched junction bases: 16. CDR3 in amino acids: CASSLLSAGEPMQTQYF. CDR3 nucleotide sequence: TGCGCCAGCAGCCTTTTGTCAGCGGGGGAGCCTATGCAGACCCAGTACTTC.

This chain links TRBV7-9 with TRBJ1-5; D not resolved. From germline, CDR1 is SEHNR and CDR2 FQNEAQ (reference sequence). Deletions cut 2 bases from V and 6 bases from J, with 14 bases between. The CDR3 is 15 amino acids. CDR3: CASSLSGVGTQPQHF. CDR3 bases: TGTGCCAGCAGCTTAAGCGGGGTAGGCACTCAGCCCCAGCATTTT.

DNA for the CDR3: TGTGCCAGCAGCCAAGATGGGTTTGGCTACAGATCCTACGAGCAGTACTTC. This encodes CASSQDGFGYRSYEQYF. The V gene is TRBV14, the J gene TRBJ2-7; D gene unclear. The CDR3 contains 17 residues. V lost 0 bases and J lost 1, with 16 bases in between. Germline CDR1 and CDR2: SGHDN and FVKESK.